This record concerns one TCR beta chain sequence. The data were obtained in a study of PD-1 blockade in classical Hodgkin lymphoma. Each patient's relapse followed autologous stem cell transplantation, and brentuximab vedotin exposure varied. The CD8+ T cells came from thawed PBMCs through magnetic negative selection. The CDR3 loop spans 13 amino acids. Germline V gene sequence: CDR1 MNHEY, CDR2 SVGAGI. V was shortened by 4 bases and J by 2 bases, with 7 bases between the two germline ends. Data came from immunoSEQ multiplex PCR; TCRdb stores just in-frame clones and leaves some out. This sample carries 10,000 to 15,000 clones, around 85% of them seen once, and the ten largest clones take roughly a quarter.

The chain links TRBV6-5 to TRBJ2-3; no firm D call. The material sequenced was CD8+ T cells from blood, taken at baseline. This TCR came from a human donor with classical Hodgkin lymphoma. CDR3 amino acids: CASSLENTDTQYF. As DNA, the CDR3 is TGTGCCAGCAGTTTGGAGAACACAGATACGCAGTATTTT.